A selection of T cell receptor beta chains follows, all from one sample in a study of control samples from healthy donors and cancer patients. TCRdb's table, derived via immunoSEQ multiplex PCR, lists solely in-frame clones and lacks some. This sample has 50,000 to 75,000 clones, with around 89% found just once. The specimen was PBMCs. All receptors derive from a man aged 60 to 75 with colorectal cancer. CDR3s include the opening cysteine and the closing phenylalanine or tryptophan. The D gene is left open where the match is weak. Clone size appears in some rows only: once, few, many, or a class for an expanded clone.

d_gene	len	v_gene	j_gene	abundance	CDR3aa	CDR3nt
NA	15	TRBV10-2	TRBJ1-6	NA	CASLTSSSYNSPLHF	TGCGCCAGCCTGACAAGCAGCTCCTATAATTCACCCCTCCACTTT
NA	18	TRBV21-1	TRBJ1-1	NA	CASSPSGTGPTTNTEAFF	TGTGCCAGCAGCCCCAGTGGGACAGGACCAACCACCAACACTGAAGCTTTCTTT
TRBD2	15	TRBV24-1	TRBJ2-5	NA	CATSERLAPRETQYF	TGTGCCACCAGTGAAAGACTAGCCCCCAGGGAGACCCAGTACTTC
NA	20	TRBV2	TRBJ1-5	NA	CASSPRGGTAPVDSNQPQHF	TGTGCCAGCAGTCCAAGGGGAGGGACCGCTCCGGTTGATAGCAATCAGCCCCAGCATTTT
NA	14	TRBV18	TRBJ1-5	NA	CASSPQSGNQPQHF	TGTGCCAGCTCACCACAGTCAGGAAACCAGCCCCAGCATTTT
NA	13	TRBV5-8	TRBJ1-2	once	CASSLGGYYGYTF	TGTGCCAGCAGCTTGGGGGGCTACTATGGCTACACCTTC
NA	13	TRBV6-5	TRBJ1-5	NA	CASRTIDNQPQHF	TGTGCCAGCAGGACGATCGACAATCAGCCCCAGCATTTT
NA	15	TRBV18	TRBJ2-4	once	CASSPNWDSKNIQYF	TGTGCCAGCTCACCGAACTGGGACTCCAAAAACATTCAGTACTTC
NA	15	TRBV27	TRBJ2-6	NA	CASSPHGSGANVLTF	TGTGCCAGCAGTCCCCACGGGTCTGGGGCCAACGTCCTGACTTTC
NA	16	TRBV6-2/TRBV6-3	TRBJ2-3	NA	CASSPRLTRSTYTQYF	TGTGCCAGCAGTCCCCGACTAACTCGTAGCACATATACGCAGTATTTT
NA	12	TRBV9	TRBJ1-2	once	CASSAPRDGYTF	TGTGCCAGCAGCGCGCCCAGGGATGGCTACACCTTC
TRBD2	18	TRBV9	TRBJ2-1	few	CASSARTSGGVKYNEQFF	TGTGCCAGCAGCGCGCGGACTAGCGGGGGGGTAAAGTACAATGAGCAGTTCTTC
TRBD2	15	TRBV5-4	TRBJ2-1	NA	CASSSWTRSYNEQFF	TGTGCCAGCAGCTCCTGGACTAGGTCCTACAATGAGCAGTTCTTC
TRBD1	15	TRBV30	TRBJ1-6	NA	CAWKLEGALYSPLHF	TGTGCCTGGAAATTGGAGGGGGCCTTATATTCACCCCTCCACTTT
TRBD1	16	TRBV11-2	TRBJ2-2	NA	CASRPDRGRATGELFF	TGTGCCAGCAGGCCAGACAGGGGGCGCGCCACCGGGGAGCTGTTTTTT
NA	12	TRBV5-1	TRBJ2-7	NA	CASSSGLERQYF	TGCGCCAGCAGCTCAGGCTTAGAGAGGCAGTACTTC
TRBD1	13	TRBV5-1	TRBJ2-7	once	CASSLTGAYEQYF	TGCGCCAGCAGCTTGACAGGGGCCTACGAGCAGTACTTC
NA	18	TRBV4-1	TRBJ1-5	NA	CASSTKPSGVSGNQPQHF	TGCGCCAGCAGCACGAAACCGTCCGGGGTTTCTGGCAATCAGCCCCAGCATTTT
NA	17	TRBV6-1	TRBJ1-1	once	CASSEWAVPRGNTEAFF	TGTGCCAGCAGTGAATGGGCAGTGCCTCGGGGTAACACTGAAGCTTTCTTT
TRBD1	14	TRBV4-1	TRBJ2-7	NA	CASSHDRGVREQYF	TGCGCCAGCAGCCATGACAGGGGAGTGCGCGAGCAGTACTTC